This record concerns one TCR beta chain sequence. This specimen belongs to a study of cytomegalovirus exposure and HLA in healthy donors. Primers: 60 Vbeta forward and 13 Jbeta reverse. The table came from immunoSEQ multiplex PCR; TCRdb's copy has only in-frame clones and leaves some out. The data hold 90,000 to 120,000 clones, with 74% observed a single time. The specimen sequenced was PBMCs. The clonotype was recovered from a man aged 45-65 years in good health and CMV-seropositive.

CDR3 nucleotides: TGCGCCAGCAGCTTCGGGGATACAGATACGCAGTATTTT. Amino acids: CASSFGDTDTQYF. The V and J genes are TRBV5-1 and TRBJ2-3; a possible D gene is TRBD2 (5 bases). This CDR3 has 13 residues. Trimming pared 2 bases from V and 3 bases from J, leaving 7 bases between. Germline assignment: CDR1 SGHRS and CDR2 YFSETQ.